The 5 T cell receptor beta chains below were found in one sample sequenced in a study of blood T cell repertoires in COVID-19. TCRdb's copy holds only in-frame clones and misses some; the assay was immunoSEQ multiplex PCR. The sample yields about 35,000 clones, 80% seen once. The specimen sequenced was peripheral blood. The source is a woman aged 70-85 years with acute or convalescent COVID-19.

CDR3 sequence (DNA): TGTGCCAGCAGCCAAGAAGTATTAGCGGGGGGCTTCACAGATACGCAGTATTTT. Amino acid sequence: CASSQEVLAGGFTDTQYF. The genes are TRBV3-1 (or the pseudogene TRBV3-2) and TRBJ2-3; 10 positions match TRBD2. Trimming cost V 0 bases and J 2 bases; bases outside gene matches: 8. Germline V gene sequence: CDR1 LGHDT, CDR2 YNNKEL (reference sequence). The CDR3 contains 18 residues.

This sequence joins TRBV18 and TRBJ2-1; TRBD2 matches at 8 bases. CDR3 length: 16 amino acids. V dropped 0 bases and J dropped 8; count of bases not matched to a gene: 9. In germline, CDR1 is KGHSH, CDR2 LQKENI. The CDR3 loop is CASSPPPSGGPHEQFF. The CDR3 DNA reads as TGTGCCAGCTCACCACCTCCCTCGGGAGGGCCCCATGAGCAGTTCTTC.

The chain uses TRBV4-1 and TRBJ1-3; the D is unclear. CDR3 length: 16 amino acids. Germline CDR1 and CDR2: MGHRA and YSYEKL. V gave up 5 bases and J gave up 0 bases, with 14 bases separating them. The CDR3 nucleotides read TGCGCCAGCAGCTATTGGACGGGGAGCTCTGGAAACACCATATATTTT. Amino acids: CASSYWTGSSGNTIYF.

The genes are TRBV9 and TRBJ2-1; TRBD2 aligns across 7 bases. The ends lost 0 bases at V and 0 bases at J; junction bases unmatched: 3. Germline CDR1 reads SGDLS; CDR2 reads YYNGEE. The CDR3 has 16 amino acids. The CDR3 nucleotides read TGTGCCAGCAGCGTAGGGGGGAGGGCCTCCTACAATGAGCAGTTCTTC. It is translated as CASSVGGRASYNEQFF.

The chain carries TRBV7-7 and TRBJ2-2, with TRBD2 as a possible D gene (6 bases). V was clipped by 4 bases and J by 3 bases, with 9 bases between them. Per germline, CDR1 SSHAT and CDR2 FNYEAQ (reference sequence). This CDR3 contains 14 residues. The chain's CDR3 is CASSSGLYTGELFF. The CDR3 nucleotides read TGTGCCAGCAGCTCGGGACTGTACACCGGGGAGCTGTTTTTT.